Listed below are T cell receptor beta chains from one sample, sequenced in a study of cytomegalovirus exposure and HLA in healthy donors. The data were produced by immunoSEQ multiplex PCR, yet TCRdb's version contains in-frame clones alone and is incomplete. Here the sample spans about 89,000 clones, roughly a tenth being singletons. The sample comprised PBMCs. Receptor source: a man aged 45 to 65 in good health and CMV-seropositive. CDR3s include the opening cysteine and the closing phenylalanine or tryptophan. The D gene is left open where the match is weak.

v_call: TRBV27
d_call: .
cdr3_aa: CGSSWGGAGELFF

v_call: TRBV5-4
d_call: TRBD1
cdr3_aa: CASSSRRDRQETQYF

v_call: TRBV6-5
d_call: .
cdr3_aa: CASRRSSYSNQPQHF

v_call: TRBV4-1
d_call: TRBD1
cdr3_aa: CASSALQGGRRNTIYF

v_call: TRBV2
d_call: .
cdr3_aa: CASSGSSGANVLTF

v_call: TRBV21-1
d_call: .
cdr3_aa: CASSKVSGCPFEAFF

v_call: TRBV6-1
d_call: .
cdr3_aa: CASEMRVYEQYF

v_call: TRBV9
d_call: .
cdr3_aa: CASSGRGGAGEQYF

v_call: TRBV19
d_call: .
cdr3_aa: CASSTALGALSNQPQHF

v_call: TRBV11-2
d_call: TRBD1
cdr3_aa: CASSTRQGASTEAFF

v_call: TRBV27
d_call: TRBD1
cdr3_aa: CASNPYRDSADTQYF

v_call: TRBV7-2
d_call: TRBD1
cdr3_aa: CASSQTGGGGYTF

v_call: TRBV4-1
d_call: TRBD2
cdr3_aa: CASSQETSGNTGELFF

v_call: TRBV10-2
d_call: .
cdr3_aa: CASSESRLQETQYF

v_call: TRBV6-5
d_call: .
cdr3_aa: CASTPNGILSPLHF

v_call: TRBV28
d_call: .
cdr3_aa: CAISGDSHFYGYTF

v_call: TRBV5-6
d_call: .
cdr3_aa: CASSLVTGLGQETQYF

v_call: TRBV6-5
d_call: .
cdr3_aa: CASSQGLSKSGYTF

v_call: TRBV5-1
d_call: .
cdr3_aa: CASSLWDKNTEAFF

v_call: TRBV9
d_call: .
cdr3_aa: CASTLTSVNTEAFF

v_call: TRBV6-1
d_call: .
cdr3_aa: CASLARNSNQPQHF

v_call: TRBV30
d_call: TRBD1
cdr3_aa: CAWAEDRDQPQHF